What follows are 10 T cell receptor beta chains derived from one specimen sequenced in a study of cytomegalovirus exposure and HLA in healthy donors. 60 Vbeta and 13 Jbeta primers were used in PCR. TCRdb keeps only in-frame clones here, not all; method: immunoSEQ multiplex PCR. The profile shows roughly 120,000 clones, about 9.4% of them singletons. The sequenced material came from PBMCs. Receptor source: a woman in her thirties or forties in good health and CMV-seropositive.

This clone was seen only a few times. V is TRBV2 and J is TRBJ1-4, with 7 bases aligning to TRBD1. The length of the CDR3 is 13 residues. Germline-derived CDR1 and CDR2 are SNHLY and FYNNEI. With 3 bases clipped from V and 8 bases from J, the junction kept 3 bases outside the gene matches. The CDR3 sequence is CASSDEDREKLFF. In DNA, the CDR3 is TGTGCCAGCAGTGATGAGGACAGGGAAAAACTGTTTTTT.

This chain joins TRBV9 and TRBJ2-3; TRBD2 agrees at 8 bases. Germline values: CDR1 SGDLS, CDR2 YYNGEE. The ends lost 4 bases at V and 3 bases at J; junction bases unmatched: 10. The CDR3 extends over 16 amino acids. As DNA, the CDR3 is TGTGCCAGCAGCCACCCAGCGGGGGTTAGAACAGATACGCAGTATTTT. It encodes CASSHPAGVRTDTQYF.

The V gene is TRBV6-5, the J gene TRBJ1-5; possible D gene TRBD1, 6 bases. The CDR3 sequence is 13 residues long. Trimming cost V 6 bases and J 6 bases, with 12 bases left between them. Germline CDR1 reads MNHEY; CDR2 reads SVGAGI. This CDR3 reads CASRGHPLQPQHF. In DNA form, the CDR3 reads TGTGCCAGCAGGGGACACCCGCTTCAGCCCCAGCATTTT.

There are a few counts of this clone. The V and J genes are TRBV19 and TRBJ1-5; TRBD1 aligns across 10 bases. Germline loops: CDR1 LNHDA, CDR2 SQIVND (reference sequence). The CDR3 extends over 17 amino acids. J gave up 8 bases and V 5 bases, and 15 bases lay outside the gene matches. The CDR3 spells CASSPRYGTGAGEPQHF. CDR3 DNA sequence: TGTGCCAGTAGTCCCCGGTATGGGACAGGGGCAGGGGAGCCCCAGCATTTT.

This clone has more than one count but fewer than ten. V is TRBV6-5 and J is TRBJ1-5; D possibly corresponds to TRBD1 (6 bases). Germline CDR1 and CDR2: MNHEY and SVGAGI. The CDR3 is 15 amino acids. V was clipped by 6 bases and J by 0 bases, with 12 bases between them. Here the CDR3 reads CASSPDRRSNQPQHF. The CDR3 DNA reads as TGTGCCAGCAGCCCAGACAGGCGTAGCAATCAGCCCCAGCATTTT.

This clone was picked up a small number of times. The chain carries TRBV19 and TRBJ1-5; possible D gene TRBD1, 5 bases. The length of the CDR3 is 14 residues. Germline values: CDR1 LNHDA, CDR2 SQIVND (reference sequence). Trimming removed 3 bases at V and 11 bases at J, with 17 bases between. CDR3 protein: CASSMAGRSRAQHF. As DNA, the CDR3 is TGTGCCAGTAGTATGGCAGGACGGAGCAGGGCCCAGCATTTT. The variable domain in full, completed from reference TRBV19 and TRBJ1-5, reads DGGITQSPKYLFRKEGQNVTLSCEQNLNHDAMYWYRQDPGQGLRLIYYSQIVNDFQKGDIAEGYSVSREKKESFPLTVTSAQKNPTAFYLCASSMAGRSRAQHFGDGTRLSIL.

CDR3: CASSASTGTGGGYTF. The CDR3 DNA follows: TGCGCCAGCAGTGCATCGACCGGGACAGGGGGAGGCTACACCTTC. This chain links TRBV10-1 with TRBJ1-2; TRBD1 matches 11 bases. From germline, CDR1 is WNHNN and CDR2 SYGVQD (reference sequence). This CDR3 has 15 amino acids. J lost 8 bases, V lost 4 bases, and 9 bases had no gene match.

This clone showed up just a few times. The chain carries TRBV19 and TRBJ1-1; D might be TRBD1 (6 bases). This CDR3 has 16 residues. Germline V gene sequence: CDR1 LNHDA, CDR2 SQIVND (reference sequence). V lost 2 bases to trimming and J lost 0 bases, with 13 bases between them. CDR3 amino acids: CASSIYRGGLNTEAFF. CDR3 DNA sequence: TGTGCCAGTAGTATATACCGGGGGGGGCTGAACACTGAAGCTTTCTTT.

This clone has a handful of counts. The CDR3 DNA sequence: TGTGCCAGCAGCTCCTCAGGATCCCCAGACACCGGGGAGCTGTTTTTT. This encodes CASSSSGSPDTGELFF. V usage is TRBV7-7 and J usage is TRBJ2-2; D remains unclear. The CDR3 loop spans 16 amino acids. V gave up 4 bases and J gave up 3 bases, with 15 bases separating them. CDR1 and CDR2 (germline): SSHAT, FNYEAQ (reference sequence).

The chain recombines TRBV19 with TRBJ2-1; 8 nucleotides line up with TRBD2. Germline-derived CDR1 and CDR2 are LNHDA and SQIVND (reference sequence). J lost 5 bases, V lost 1 base, and 10 bases had no gene match. The CDR3 length is 17 residues. DNA for the CDR3: TGTGCCAGTAGTATAGGGGCCGGGACTAGTCGCCACAATGAGCAGTTCTTC. Translation gives CASSIGAGTSRHNEQFF.